This T cell receptor beta chain was retrieved from a study of T-cell reconstitution after alpha-beta-depleted transplantation in children. This CDR3 has 14 amino acids. V gave up 6 bases and J gave up 4 bases; unmatched junction bases: 12. Per the germline V gene, CDR1 is DFQATT and CDR2 is SNEGSKA (reference sequence). This clonotype was picked up a small number of times. Unique molecular identifiers were incorporated into the prepared TCRbeta library. TCRdb re-called the PCR reads with MiXCR, one entry per CDR3 protein. Among about 98,000 distinct CDR3 sequences, more than 20% were seen once, and the ten largest hold 20% to 25%.

The sample consisted of PBMCs, taken before TCRalphabeta/CD19-depleted stem cell transplant. The chain combines TRBV20-1 with TRBJ2-7; 7 nucleotides line up with TRBD1. The TCR originated in a boy between 2 and 15 years old with acute lymphoblastic leukemia, due to receive a stem cell transplant. Written as DNA, the CDR3 is TGCAGTGCACGGGACAGCAGCACTCGTTACGAGCAGTACTTC. Translation gives CSARDSSTRYEQYF.